These 4 T cell receptor beta chains were all obtained from the same sample, sequenced in a study of T cell changes during pregnancy in multiple sclerosis. The table came from immunoSEQ multiplex PCR; TCRdb's copy has only in-frame clones and leaves some out. The table lists about 41,000 clones, over 70% of them singletons, with around 5.1% in the top ten. Sequenced here: peripheral blood, sampled in the first trimester of pregnancy. The origin of the receptors is a female donor in good health, enrolled as a control in a pregnancy study.

V is TRBV6-1 and J is TRBJ1-1; 7 bases are shared with TRBD1. CDR1 MNHNS and CDR2 SASEGT come from the germline V gene. V shed 6 bases, J shed 4 bases, and the junction held 11 bases outside the gene matches. The CDR3 is 15 residues long. Here the CDR3 DNA reads TGTGCCAGCAGCGCCACAGGGGCATCGGGCACTGAAGCTTTCTTT. Translating it yields CASSATGASGTEAFF.

This chain joins TRBV6-5 and TRBJ2-1; 10 bases are shared with TRBD2. Germline values: CDR1 MNHEY, CDR2 SVGAGI. V gave up 4 bases and J gave up 5 bases; unmatched junction bases: 8. This CDR3 contains 16 residues. The CDR3 DNA sequence: TGTGCCAGCAGTTCCTCAAGCGGGGGGGTCAACAATGAGCAGTTCTTC. Translating it yields CASSSSSGGVNNEQFF.

This clone was picked up one time. In DNA, the CDR3 is TGTGCCTGGATCCTCGGGACAGCCAACTATGGCTACACCTTC. It translates to CAWILGTANYGYTF. The V gene is TRBV30, the J gene TRBJ1-2; 7 nucleotides line up with TRBD1. The CDR3 totals 14 residues. Germline V gives CDR1 GTSNPN, CDR2 SVGIG (reference sequence). The J segment lost 2 bases and the V segment lost 4 bases, leaving 7 bases of the junction unmatched. Drawing the rest from reference TRBV30 and TRBJ1-2, the complete variable domain is SQTIHQWPATLVQPVGSPLSLECTVEGTSNPNLYWYRQAAGRGLQLLFYSVGIGQISSEVPQNLSASRPQDRQFILSSKKLLLSDSGFYLCAWILGTANYGYTFGSGTRLTVV.

J is TRBJ2-7 and V is TRBV14; TRBD1 matches 11 bases. With 5 bases clipped from V and 2 bases from J, the junction kept 11 bases outside the gene matches. The CDR3 loop spans 17 amino acids. From germline, CDR1 is SGHDN and CDR2 FVKESK. The CDR3 is CASSGFPRDRGTYEQYF. The CDR3 nucleotides are TGTGCCAGCAGCGGATTCCCCCGGGACAGGGGGACCTACGAGCAGTACTTC.